The 13 T cell receptor beta chains reported below all come from one sample, sequenced in a study of blood T cell repertoires in COVID-19 (TCRdb year 2020). Library construction relied on the immunoSEQ multiplex PCR assay. TCRdb provides this immuneACCESS table in a form limited to in-frame rearrangements. Some clones are lacking; in checked studies, under half of them reflect an unresolved V gene, and why the rest are absent is not known. The sample records just under 85,000 clones, around nine tenths of which are singletons. The ten most abundant clones make up about 8% of the sample. The sample comprised peripheral blood. Receptors originate from a man older than 75 with active or convalescent COVID-19.

This clone has a single count. The chain couples TRBV4-1 to TRBJ2-5; D remains ambiguous. This CDR3 region has 12 residues. The V end was cut by 0 bases, the J end by 5 bases, with 4 bases between. Germline V gene sequence: CDR1 MGHRA, CDR2 YSYEKL. The CDR3 DNA sequence: TGCGCCAGCAGCCAAGATCTTGAGACCCAGTACTTC. This codes for CASSQDLETQYF.

To note about this clone: One junction end does not reproduce the germline sequence, and a read error may be involved. This chain uses TRBV6-4 with TRBJ1-2; TRBD1 is a possible D gene (6 bases). There are 14 residues in the CDR3. Germline V gene sequence: CDR1 MRHNA, CDR2 SNTAGT. For the CDR3, the DNA is TGCCACCGACAGGTTGGTTTTATTGGCTATGGCTACACCTTC. Protein product: CHRQVGFIGYGYTF.

The chain has TRBV6-5 and TRBJ1-5, with 7 bases fitting TRBD1. Germline V gives CDR1 MNHEY, CDR2 SVGAGI. The CDR3 length is 15 residues. With V trimmed by 5 bases and J by 3 bases, 7 bases remained unmatched. The CDR3: CASSQLQGLNQPQHF. CDR3 DNA: TGTGCCAGCAGTCAACTACAGGGGCTCAATCAGCCCCAGCATTTT.

V usage is TRBV28 and J usage is TRBJ1-3, with D hard to call. In germline, CDR1 is MDHEN, CDR2 SYDVKM. Trimming cost V 5 bases and J 0 bases, with 8 bases left between them. The CDR3 has 14 amino acids. DNA of the CDR3: TGTGCCAGCAGTACTTCCAACTCTGGAAACACCATATATTTT. It translates to CASSTSNSGNTIYF.

As DNA, the CDR3 is TGCGCCAGCCGCACAATGGATACGCAGTATTTT. Encoded protein: CASRTMDTQYF. The J gene is TRBJ2-3, the V gene TRBV5-1; D remains ambiguous. The V and J ends lost 7 bases and 6 bases respectively, with 9 bases between them. The CDR3 contains 11 residues. Germline CDR1 reads SGHRS; CDR2 reads YFSETQ.

This chain uses TRBV2 with TRBJ1-5, with D unclear. Per the germline V gene, CDR1 is SNHLY and CDR2 is FYNNEI. CDR3 length: 16 amino acids. Trimming cost V 2 bases and J 0 bases, with 11 bases left between them. The CDR3 here is CASSELGRDSNQPQHF. The CDR3 DNA is TGTGCCAGCAGTGAACTCGGGAGAGATAGCAATCAGCCCCAGCATTTT. The full variable domain, completed using reference TRBV2 and TRBJ1-5, is EPEVTQTPSHQVTQMGQEVILRCVPISNHLYFYWYRQILGQKVEFLVSFYNNEISEKSEIFDDQFSVERPDGSNFTLKIRSTKLEDSAMYFCASSELGRDSNQPQHFGDGTRLSIL.

The V and J genes are TRBV5-6 and TRBJ1-4, with 8 bases aligning to TRBD1. The junction had 10 bases not matched to a gene; V was cut back by 4 bases and J by 8 bases. The V gene's germline CDR1 is SGHDT and CDR2 YYEEEE. This CDR3 spans 15 amino acids. The CDR3 here is CASSQDRVLGEKLFF. As DNA, the CDR3 is TGTGCCAGCAGCCAGGACAGGGTCCTGGGCGAAAAACTGTTTTTT. The whole variable domain, remainder taken from reference TRBV5-6 and TRBJ1-4, is DAGVTQSPTHLIKTRGQQVTLRCSPKSGHDTVSWYQQALGQGPQFIFQYYEEEERQRGNFPDRFSGHQFPNYSSELNVNALLLGDSALYLCASSQDRVLGEKLFFGSGTQLSVL.

The chain recombines TRBV2 with TRBJ2-7; 9 bases fit TRBD1. CDR1 is SNHLY, CDR2 FYNNEI, per germline. This CDR3 is built from 13 residues. V shed 5 bases and J 6 bases; nucleotides not matched to a gene: 5. CDR3 coding DNA: TGTGCCAGCAGTACACAGGGGGCTCTCGAGCAGTACGTC. This sequence encodes CASSTQGALEQYV.

CDR3 sequence: CASSVVDTSYNEQFF. Written as DNA, the CDR3 is TGTGCCAGCAGCGTAGTGGACACCTCCTACAATGAGCAGTTCTTC. This chain uses TRBV9 with TRBJ2-1; D is perhaps TRBD1 (5 bases). The CDR3 is 15 amino acids. The germline gives CDR1 SGDLS, CDR2 YYNGEE. V was clipped by 0 bases and J by 0 bases, with 7 bases between them.

CDR3 sequence: CASSPGQRETQYF. Written as DNA, the CDR3 is TGTGCCAGCAGCCCGGGACAGAGAGAGACCCAGTACTTC. The chain employs TRBV5-6 and TRBJ2-5, with TRBD1 matching over 7 bases. V lost 4 bases to trimming and J lost 4 bases; unmatched junction nucleotides: 4. Germline lookup yields CDR1 SGHDT and CDR2 YYEEEE. CDR3 length equals 13 residues.

The rearrangement uses TRBV7-9 and TRBJ2-3; maybe TRBD2 (5 bases). The CDR3 runs to 14 residues. The V gene's germline CDR1 is SEHNR and CDR2 FQNEAQ (reference sequence). Trimming removed 5 bases from V and 3 bases from J, with 12 bases in between. The CDR3 sequence is CASSPGSLTDTQYF. In DNA form, the CDR3 reads TGTGCCAGCAGCCCGGGATCTCTAACAGATACGCAGTATTTT. The variable domain in full, with the rest retrieved from reference TRBV7-9 and TRBJ2-3, is DTGVSQNPRHKITKRGQNVTFRCDPISEHNRLYWYRQTLGQGPEFLTYFQNEAQLEKSRLLSDRFSAERPKGSFSTLEIQRTEQGDSAMYLCASSPGSLTDTQYFGPGTRLTVL.

The chain employs TRBV11-2 and TRBJ1-2, with D perhaps TRBD1 (6 bases). Trimming removed 0 bases from V and 7 bases from J, with 6 bases in between. This CDR3 has 12 amino acids. Germline lookup yields CDR1 SGHAT and CDR2 FQNNGV. The CDR3 nucleotides read TGTGCCAGCAGCTTAGACAGGGGTGGCTACACCTTC. Protein: CASSLDRGGYTF.

The chain is built from TRBV6-1 and TRBJ1-6, with 8 positions matching TRBD1. There are 16 residues in the CDR3. V was clipped by 3 bases and J by 9 bases; unmatched bases: 10. The V gene's germline CDR1 is MNHNS and CDR2 SASEGT. DNA for the CDR3: TGTGCCAGCAGTGATACTGGGACAGGAGCGGCTTCACCCCTCCACTTT. It translates to CASSDTGTGAASPLHF.